The following is a TCR beta chain sequence with its context. Its antigen is not identified. The record originates from a study of response to subunit inactivated influenza vaccine. Study-wide findings and caveats: Few additional T cells are recruited per seasonal influenza vaccination, authors suggested.

This CDR3 region has 16 residues. The ends lost 5 bases at V and 8 bases at J; junction bases unmatched: 9. CDR1 is SGHTA, CDR2 FQGNSA, per germline. TCRdb called the RT-PCR reads again in MiXCR, with one record for every CDR3 protein. The sample records fewer than 550,000 distinct CDR3 sequences, 25% being singletons. The gene calls are TRBV7-2 and TRBJ2-1; 13 bases fit TRBD2. The sample here was CD4+ T cells sorted from PBMCs, taken 5 to 6 days after vaccination. The clonotype was recovered from a man between 50 and 59 years old who received an inactivated influenza vaccine. CDR3 nucleotides: TGTGCCAGCAGCCCGCGACTAGCGGGAGGCCGATATGAGCAGTTCTTC. The encoded protein is CASSPRLAGGRYEQFF. Full variable domain (missing parts from reference TRBV7-2 and TRBJ2-1): GAGVSQSPSNKVTEKGKDVELRCDPISGHTALYWYRQSLGQGLEFLIYFQGNSAPDKSGLPSDRFSAERTGGSVSTLTIQRTQQEDSAVYLCASSPRLAGGRYEQFFGPGTRLTVL.